This is a list of T cell receptor beta chains from one sample in a study of shared clonotypes between healthy human individuals. Sequencing was performed with immunoSEQ multiplex PCR; in TCRdb, only in-frame clones are kept and a portion is missing. The sample has about 460,000 clones; roughly three quarters are singletons. The sequenced sample was PBMCs. The source is a woman between 40 and 50 years old in good health. Some clones in this sample may be carry-over from other donors' samples. The conserved cysteine and the conserved F or W are not part of the CDR3 here. The D gene is left open where the match is weak.

j_gene | d_gene | v_gene | CDR3aa
TRBJ2-5 | - | TRBV7-3 | ASSSSGLGETQY
TRBJ2-1 | - | TRBV9 | ASSPSGVWGNEQF
TRBJ2-5 | - | TRBV2 | ASSEQGSPGETQY
TRBJ1-3 | TRBD1 | TRBV30 | AWGQGVTGNTIY
TRBJ2-7 | TRBD2 | TRBV28 | ASSPSREAYEQY
TRBJ2-1 | - | TRBV10-2 | ASRETGQGNEQF
TRBJ2-7 | - | TRBV2 | ASSGPGSPTRHSYEQY
TRBJ2-2 | TRBD2 | TRBV28 | ASSFSGEGRTGELF
TRBJ2-6 | - | TRBV19 | ATSLDHSGANVLT
TRBJ2-1 | TRBD2 | TRBV9 | ASSEGTSGSSYNEQF
TRBJ1-3 | - | TRBV28 | ASTAAGGSGNTIY
TRBJ1-2 | - | TRBV30 | AWKPGGEYGYT
TRBJ2-1 | - | TRBV19 | ASSIDPSSNEQF
TRBJ2-1 | - | TRBV7-2 | ASSLIEGGASNEQF
TRBJ1-2 | TRBD1 | TRBV4-2 | ASSLDRDPLYGYT
TRBJ2-7 | - | TRBV9 | ASSVGLAATTGEQY
TRBJ2-5 | - | TRBV30 | AWSTTLGETQY
TRBJ1-5 | - | TRBV29-1 | SAQGSNQPQH
TRBJ2-1 | - | TRBV30 | AWSVRGGRGYNEQF
TRBJ2-1 | - | TRBV6-5 | ASSYGRASYNEQF
TRBJ2-3 | TRBD1 | TRBV5-6 | ASSKLADRETDTQY
TRBJ1-5 | - | TRBV27 | ASSFTGSGNQPQH
TRBJ1-1 | - | TRBV7-7 | ASSLEIKNTEAF
TRBJ2-2 | - | TRBV7-3 | ASSLLTNTGELF
TRBJ2-1 | TRBD2 | TRBV4-1 | ASSRRTSGVNEQF
TRBJ2-7 | - | TRBV19 | ASSNSAVYEQY
TRBJ2-1 | - | TRBV18 | ASSPSPRGVEQF
TRBJ2-1 | TRBD2 | TRBV14 | ASSQETSGRNEQF